A single sample gave rise to the 18 T cell receptor beta chains below, sequenced in a study of naive and memory T cell subsets. An equimolar mix of two oligonucleotides served as the beta constant-region primer for TRBC1 and TRBC2. TCRdb ran MiXCR on the UMI-ligation and nested PCR reads and lists one entry per CDR3 protein. The profile shows under 100,000 distinct CDR3 sequences, about 7% of them singletons. Sequenced: central memory CD4+ T cells from blood. All receptors derive from a human donor in good health.

In its sample, this clonotype was seen a few times. The chain employs TRBV5-1 and TRBJ2-3; a weak D match, TRBD1 (7 bases). Trimming stripped 0 bases from V and 2 bases from J, with 22 bases between. The CDR3 sequence is 19 residues long. In germline, CDR1 is SGHRS, CDR2 YFSETQ. The CDR3 DNA is TGCGCCAGCAGCTTGGCTGGGCGGGACAGTTTTTTAAACACAGATACGCAGTATTTT. Encoded protein: CASSLAGRDSFLNTDTQYF.

There are many counts of this clonotype. The chain has TRBV7-2 and TRBJ1-5; D not certain. The CDR3 runs 13 residues. CDR1 and CDR2 (germline): SGHTA, FQGNSA. The V and J ends lost 6 bases and 7 bases respectively, with 13 bases between them. This CDR3 reads CASRTEAGQPQHF. The CDR3 DNA reads TGTGCCAGCAGAACGGAGGCAGGACAGCCCCAGCATTTT.

CDR3: CASNGAMYNSPLHF. In DNA form, the CDR3 reads TGTGCCAGTAACGGTGCAATGTATAATTCACCCCTCCACTTT. The chain combines TRBV19 with TRBJ1-6, with no clear D. Germline assignment: CDR1 LNHDA and CDR2 SQIVND (reference sequence). The CDR3 is 14 amino acids. V lost 7 bases, J lost 4 bases, and 11 bases lay in between. Full variable domain (rest looked up from reference TRBV19 and TRBJ1-6): DGGITQSPKYLFRKEGQNVTLSCEQNLNHDAMYWYRQDPGQGLRLIYYSQIVNDFQKGDIAEGYSVSREKKESFPLTVTSAQKNPTAFYLCASNGAMYNSPLHFGNGTRLTVT.

The V call is TRBV11-2, the J call TRBJ2-3; D perhaps matches TRBD2 (6 bases). From germline, CDR1 is SGHAT and CDR2 FQNNGV. The CDR3 runs to 17 residues. V lost 4 bases and J 0 bases, leaving 17 bases between the germline ends. CDR3 protein: CASSSRLAGSSTDTQYF. Here the CDR3 DNA reads TGTGCCAGCAGCTCCCGTCTTGCGGGATCTAGCACAGATACGCAGTATTTT. Full variable domain (rest looked up from reference TRBV11-2 and TRBJ2-3): EAGVAQSPRYKIIEKRQSVAFWCNPISGHATLYWYQQILGQGPKLLIQFQNNGVVDDSQLPKDRFSAERLKGVDSTLKIQPAKLEDSAVYLCASSSRLAGSSTDTQYFGPGTRLTVL.

This clonotype was detected ten times or more. The J gene is TRBJ2-5, the V gene TRBV14; TRBD2 matches 7 bases. The ends lost 0 bases at V and 1 base at J; junction bases unmatched: 5. The CDR3 has 16 amino acids. Germline loops: CDR1 SGHDN, CDR2 FVKESK. The DNA of the CDR3 is TGTGCCAGCAGCCAAGAGGCTAGCGGCCTCCAAGAGACCCAGTACTTC. Translated, it gives CASSQEASGLQETQYF.

This clonotype has a count of ten or more. V usage is TRBV15 and J usage is TRBJ2-1; weak D call: TRBD2 (6 bases). The germline V and J ends were trimmed by 1 base and 8 bases, with 9 bases remaining between them. CDR3 length equals 13 residues. Germline V CDR1 and CDR2: LNHNV, YYDKDF (reference sequence). Here the CDR3 reads CATSRAGVDEQFF. The CDR3 bases are TGTGCCACCAGCAGAGCGGGAGTGGATGAGCAGTTCTTC.

This clonotype was recorded a few times. J is TRBJ1-2 and V is TRBV7-2, with D possibly matching TRBD1 (6 bases). Germline V gene lookup returns CDR1 SGHTA and CDR2 FQGNSA. The CDR3 is 15 residues long. V lost 5 bases, J lost 4 bases, and 17 bases lay in between. CDR3 DNA sequence: TGTGCCAGCAGCCAGTACAGGGTTCCCTCCTATGGCTACACCTTC. It encodes CASSQYRVPSYGYTF.

This clonotype was observed many times. One end of the junction varies from germline; a read error may be responsible. This chain joins TRBV6-2 or TRBV6-3 and TRBJ1-1; possible D gene TRBD1, 6 bases. The CDR3 runs to 15 residues. Germline CDR1 is MNHEY and CDR2 is SVGEGT. Written as DNA, the CDR3 is TGTGCCAGCAGTTATACGGGGGCCGGGAACCCTGAAGCTTTCTTT. Protein product: CASSYTGAGNPEAFF.

The sample holds many counts of this clonotype. This chain uses TRBV24-1 with TRBJ1-5; unclear D gene. This CDR3 is 13 amino acids long. Trimming stripped 7 bases from V and 2 bases from J, with 8 bases between. Germline V gives CDR1 KGHDR, CDR2 SFDVKD. CDR3 region: CATRGDGNQPQHF. For the CDR3, the DNA is TGTGCCACCAGGGGAGACGGCAATCAGCCCCAGCATTTT.

The chain couples TRBV12-3 or TRBV12-4 to TRBJ2-7; D ambiguous. The CDR3 has 13 residues. With 6 bases removed from V and 3 bases from J, the gap between germline ends came to 12 bases. CDR3 amino acids: CASRDRAGYEQYF. In DNA form, the CDR3 reads TGTGCCAGCAGGGACCGGGCTGGCTACGAGCAGTACTTC.

This clonotype was picked up many times. The V call is TRBV28, the J call TRBJ1-4, with a weak D call TRBD1 (5 bases). The CDR3 spans 14 residues. The germline V gene has CDR1 MDHEN and CDR2 SYDVKM. V lost 9 bases and J 11 bases, leaving 22 bases between the germline ends. For the CDR3, the DNA is TGTGCCAGTGGAAAGAGGGGTAAATCGTCGAAACTGTTTTTT. This translates into CASGKRGKSSKLFF. Combining the CDR3 with reference TRBV28 and TRBJ1-4 gives the whole variable domain DVKVTQSSRYLVKRTGEKVFLECVQDMDHENMFWYRQDPGLGLRLIYFSYDVKMKEKGDIPEGYSVSREKKERFSLILESASTNQTSMYLCASGKRGKSSKLFFGSGTQLSVL.

This clonotype occurred many times. In DNA form, the CDR3 reads TGTGCCACCAGTGACGGAGGGTGGCAGCCCCAGCATTTT. This encodes CATSDGGWQPQHF. This chain uses TRBV24-1 with TRBJ1-5; the D is unclear. The V and J ends lost 4 bases and 7 bases respectively, with 10 bases between them. Germline V CDR1 and CDR2: KGHDR, SFDVKD. CDR3 length equals 13 residues.

This clonotype has at least ten counts. The V call is TRBV28, the J call TRBJ1-6, with 10 nucleotides matching TRBD1. Trimming at V came to 6 bases and at J to 5 bases, leaving 7 bases not matched to a gene. The CDR3 extends over 16 amino acids. CDR1 is MDHEN, CDR2 SYDVKM, per germline. Written as DNA, the CDR3 is TGTGCCAGCAGACTCTCGGGACAGGGGAATAATTCACCCCTCCACTTT. This sequence encodes CASRLSGQGNNSPLHF. Using reference TRBV28 and TRBJ1-6 for the parts outside the CDR3, the full variable domain is DVKVTQSSRYLVKRTGEKVFLECVQDMDHENMFWYRQDPGLGLRLIYFSYDVKMKEKGDIPEGYSVSREKKERFSLILESASTNQTSMYLCASRLSGQGNNSPLHFGNGTRLTVT.

This clonotype was picked up many times. V usage is TRBV20-1 and J usage is TRBJ1-4; D is undetermined. CDR1 and CDR2 from the germline V gene are DFQATT and SNEGSKA (reference sequence). V gave up 6 bases and J gave up 8 bases, with 16 bases separating them. The CDR3 sequence is 13 residues long. In DNA form, the CDR3 reads TGCAGTGCCAAAGGTCCAGGAAGGGAAAAACTGTTTTTT. Protein product: CSAKGPGREKLFF.

This clonotype occurred many times. This sequence joins TRBV20-1 and TRBJ1-2, with D perhaps TRBD1 (6 bases). CDR3 size: 13 residues. Germline CDR1 DFQATT, CDR2 SNEGSKA (reference sequence). V gave up 8 bases and J gave up 4 bases, with 17 bases separating them. As DNA, the CDR3 is TGCAGTCTGGACAGAGGGGGGGGCTATGGCTACACCTTC. Translating gives CSLDRGGGYGYTF.

The J gene is TRBJ2-3, the V gene TRBV7-2; 9 nucleotides align to TRBD2. The ends lost 6 bases at V and 6 bases at J; junction bases unmatched: 10. Germline V lookup: CDR1 SGHTA, CDR2 FQGNSA. This CDR3 is 15 amino acids long. CDR3 in amino acids: CASRKGLAVWDTQYF. Here the CDR3 DNA reads TGTGCCAGCAGAAAGGGACTAGCTGTTTGGGATACGCAGTATTTT.

This clonotype was recorded many times. This sequence joins TRBV6-2 or TRBV6-3 and TRBJ2-7; D tentatively reads TRBD1 or TRBD2 (5 bases each). The CDR3 length is 14 residues. Germline CDR1 reads MNHEY; CDR2 reads SVGEGT. V was trimmed by 3 bases and J by 5 bases, leaving 14 bases between them. CDR3 nucleotide sequence: TGTGCCAGCAGTTATACTGCCGGGACCCACGAGCAGTACTTC. Translating gives CASSYTAGTHEQYF.

The table lists this clonotype with many counts. The chain has TRBV14 and TRBJ1-6; weak D call: TRBD1 (6 bases). This CDR3 has 15 amino acids. The V end lost 0 bases, the J end lost 8 bases, and 11 bases lay between the germline ends. Germline loops: CDR1 SGHDN, CDR2 FVKESK. The CDR3 DNA is TGTGCCAGCAGCCAAGACAGGGGTGTATATTCACCCCTCCACTTT. As protein: CASSQDRGVYSPLHF.